This T cell receptor (beta chain) was recovered during a study of T-cell memory formation after mild COVID-19. General observations from the study: While clones contracting from day 15 to 85 were balanced between CD4 and CD8, later expanders leaned CD4+. Some clones that responded were present in memory (sampled pre-infection), which suggests cross-reactive memory joined. For contracting clones, CD4+ ones sat mainly in CM and EM, CD8+ in EMRA.

Germline loops: CDR1 SNHLY, CDR2 FYNNEI. This CDR3 has 16 amino acids. The V gene end was trimmed by 2 bases and the J gene end by 0 bases; junction bases not matched to a gene: 2. A single record per CDR3 protein comes from TCRdb applying MiXCR to the 5' RACE reads. The sample has roughly 150,000 distinct CDR3 sequences; about 14% are singletons. Worth noting for this clonotype: Its cognate antigen is unknown.

The sample taken for sequencing was PBMCs or a T cell subset sorted from them (not recorded which). The clonotype originates from an adult woman who had mild COVID-19 (a few samples of this study predate the infection). Cell type and time point are not known. V and J are TRBV2 and TRBJ2-7; 12 bases line up with TRBD2. This chain's CDR3 is CASSEWTSGVSYEQYF. Written as DNA, the CDR3 is TGTGCCAGCAGTGAATGGACTAGCGGGGTCTCCTACGAGCAGTACTTC.